This T cell receptor beta chain was observed in a study of T cell responses to AZD1222 COVID-19 vaccine. Study as a whole: The analysis combined second doses at about 4 or about 12 weeks. Study findings and constraints: Donors in the cohort were predominantly white British and more often female, and clonal diversity was possibly underestimated. Among AZD1222 vaccinees, only six or seven were seropositive at baseline. When two AZD1222 doses had been given, Spike-specific TCR breadth and depth rose.

With 5 bases removed from V and 2 bases from J, the gap between germline ends came to 18 bases. The germline V gene has CDR1 LNHDA and CDR2 SQIVND (reference sequence). CDR3 length: 16 amino acids. As to this clone: Its antigen is unknown.

Data came from immunoSEQ multiplex PCR; TCRdb stores just in-frame clones and leaves some out. The sample consists of about 100,000 clones, about 87% of them appearing once. The chain is built from TRBV19 and TRBJ1-1; possible D gene TRBD1, 6 bases. The sequence came from an adult in good health. Sequences were derived from peripheral blood, sampled on day 0 of AZD1222 vaccination. As DNA, the CDR3 is TGTGCCAGTAGTTTCTCGCCGACAGGCATAAACACTGAAGCTTTCTTT. The encoded protein is CASSFSPTGINTEAFF. Together with reference TRBV19 and TRBJ1-1, the CDR3 gives the full variable domain: DGGITQSPKYLFRKEGQNVTLSCEQNLNHDAMYWYRQDPGQGLRLIYYSQIVNDFQKGDIAEGYSVSREKKESFPLTVTSAQKNPTAFYLCASSFSPTGINTEAFFGQGTRLTVV.